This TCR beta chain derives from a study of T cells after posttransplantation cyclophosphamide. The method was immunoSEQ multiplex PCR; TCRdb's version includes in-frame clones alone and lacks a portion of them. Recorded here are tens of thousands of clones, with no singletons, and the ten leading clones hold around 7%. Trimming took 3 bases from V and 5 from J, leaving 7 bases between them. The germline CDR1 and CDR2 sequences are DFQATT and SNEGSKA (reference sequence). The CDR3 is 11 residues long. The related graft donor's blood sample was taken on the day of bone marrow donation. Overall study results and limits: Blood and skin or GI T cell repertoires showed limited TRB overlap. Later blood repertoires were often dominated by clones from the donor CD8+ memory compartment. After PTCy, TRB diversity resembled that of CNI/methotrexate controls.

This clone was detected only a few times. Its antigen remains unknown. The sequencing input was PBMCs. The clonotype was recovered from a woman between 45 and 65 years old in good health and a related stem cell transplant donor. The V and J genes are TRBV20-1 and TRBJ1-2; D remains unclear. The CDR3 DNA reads TGCAGTGCTAGCCTTAGTTATGGCTACACCTTC. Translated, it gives CSASLSYGYTF.